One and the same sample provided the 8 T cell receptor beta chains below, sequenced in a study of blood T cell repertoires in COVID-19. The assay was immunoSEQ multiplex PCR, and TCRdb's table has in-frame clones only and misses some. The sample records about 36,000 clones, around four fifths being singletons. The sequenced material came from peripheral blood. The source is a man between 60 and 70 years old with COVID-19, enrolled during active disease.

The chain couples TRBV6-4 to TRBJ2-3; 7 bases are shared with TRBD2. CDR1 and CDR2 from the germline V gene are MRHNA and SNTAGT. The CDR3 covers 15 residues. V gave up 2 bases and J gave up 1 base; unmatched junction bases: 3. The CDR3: CASSDPSGGTDTQYF. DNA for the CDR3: TGTGCCAGCAGTGACCCTAGCGGTGGCACAGATACGCAGTATTTT.

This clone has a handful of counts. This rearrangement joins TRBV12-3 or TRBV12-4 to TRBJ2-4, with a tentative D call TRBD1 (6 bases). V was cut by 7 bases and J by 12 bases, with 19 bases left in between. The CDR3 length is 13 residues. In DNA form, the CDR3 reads TGTGCCAGCACCCCGGGACAAGGTACGCCTCAGTACTTC. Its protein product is CASTPGQGTPQYF.

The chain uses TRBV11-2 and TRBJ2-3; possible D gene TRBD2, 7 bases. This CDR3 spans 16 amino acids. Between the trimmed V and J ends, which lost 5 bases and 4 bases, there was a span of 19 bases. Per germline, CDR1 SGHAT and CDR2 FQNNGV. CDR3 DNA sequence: TGTGCCAGCAGCCCTCCCGCGGGGGCCGGAGCAGATACGCAGTATTTT. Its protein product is CASSPPAGAGADTQYF.

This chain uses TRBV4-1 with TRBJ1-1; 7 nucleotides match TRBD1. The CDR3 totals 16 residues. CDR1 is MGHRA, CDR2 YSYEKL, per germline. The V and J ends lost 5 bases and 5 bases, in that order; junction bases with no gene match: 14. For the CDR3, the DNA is TGCGCCAGCAGCACCACAGGGGTCCCCAGGAGGACTGAAGCTTTCTTT. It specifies CASSTTGVPRRTEAFF.

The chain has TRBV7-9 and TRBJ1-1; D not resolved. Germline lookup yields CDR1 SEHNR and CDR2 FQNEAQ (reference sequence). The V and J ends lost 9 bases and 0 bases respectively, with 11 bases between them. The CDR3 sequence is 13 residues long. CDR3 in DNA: TGTGCCAGTTCGGGGAGGATGAACACTGAAGCTTTCTTT. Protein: CASSGRMNTEAFF.

The DNA for the CDR3 is TGCGCCAGCTCGACAGGGGACTCCTACGAGCAGTACTTC. It yields the protein CASSTGDSYEQYF. The rearrangement joins TRBV5-1 to TRBJ2-7; 8 bases fit TRBD1. This CDR3 has 13 residues. Losses at the gene ends were 7 bases for V and 0 bases for J; bases not matched to a gene: 3. Germline CDR1 and CDR2: SGHRS and YFSETQ.

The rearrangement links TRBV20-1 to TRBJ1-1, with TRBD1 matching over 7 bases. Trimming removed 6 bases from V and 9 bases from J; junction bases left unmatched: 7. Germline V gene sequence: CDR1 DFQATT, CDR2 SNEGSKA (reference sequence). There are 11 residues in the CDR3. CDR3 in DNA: TGCAGTGCACCCACAGGGGTTAAAGCTTTCTTT. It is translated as CSAPTGVKAFF.

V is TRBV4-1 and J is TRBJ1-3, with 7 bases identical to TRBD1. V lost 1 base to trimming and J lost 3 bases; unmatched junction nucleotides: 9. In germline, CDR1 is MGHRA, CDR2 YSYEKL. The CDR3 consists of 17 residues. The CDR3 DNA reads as TGCGCCAGCAGCCAAGCTATGCCAGGGGGTAGTGGAAACACCATATATTTT. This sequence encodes CASSQAMPGGSGNTIYF.